Presented here are 10 T cell receptor beta chains from one specimen sequenced in a study of identical twins. TCRdb re-derived calls from the 5' RACE reads in MiXCR, one entry per CDR3 protein. The sample lists approximately 590,000 distinct CDR3 sequences; roughly 9.5% were seen once. These data also formed part of another study, on yellow fever vaccine responses in identical twins.

What was sequenced was PBMCs. Receptor source: a young woman in good health.

The CDR3: CAWIGGHREAFF. Here the CDR3 DNA reads TGTGCCTGGATCGGTGGCCACCGTGAAGCTTTCTTT. The V and J genes are TRBV30 and TRBJ1-1, with unresolved D. The CDR3 runs 12 residues. Germline V gene sequence: CDR1 GTSNPN, CDR2 SVGIG (reference sequence). V was clipped by 4 bases and J by 7 bases, with 13 bases between them.

This clonotype came up a few times. This chain uses TRBV4-3 with TRBJ1-4, with D possibly matching TRBD1 (5 bases). This CDR3 spans 14 amino acids. CDR1 is LGHNA and CDR2 is YSLEER in the germline V gene. Trimming cost V 6 bases and J 3 bases, with 11 bases left between them. DNA for the CDR3: TGCGCCAGCAGGCCTGGGGGAGCTAATGAAAAACTGTTTTTT. Its translation: CASRPGGANEKLFF.

This clonotype came up a few times. The V and J genes are TRBV6-5 and TRBJ1-6; D uncertain. Germline lookup yields CDR1 MNHEY and CDR2 SVGAGI. Trimming pared 1 base from V and 8 bases from J, leaving 9 bases between. The length of the CDR3 is 14 residues. Here the CDR3 DNA reads TGTGCCAGCAGTTACTACAGAGAACATTCACCCCTCCACTTT. Its protein is CASSYYREHSPLHF.

This clonotype was observed at least ten times. V is TRBV29-1 and J is TRBJ2-7; D perhaps matches TRBD2 (6 bases). Per the germline V gene, CDR1 is SQVTM and CDR2 is ANQGSEA. V was shortened by 4 bases and J by 1 base, with 8 bases between the two germline ends. This CDR3 has 12 amino acids. The CDR3 here is CSVVGGSYEQYF. The CDR3 DNA is TGCAGCGTTGTGGGGGGATCCTACGAGCAGTACTTC.

This chain joins TRBV7-2 and TRBJ2-1; unclear D gene. The CDR3 totals 13 residues. Germline loops: CDR1 SGHTA, CDR2 FQGNSA. The germline V and J ends were trimmed by 5 bases and 10 bases, with 15 bases remaining between them. CDR3 in DNA: TGTGCCAGCAGCCCTACTTTCGGCGTGGAGCAGTTCTTC. The encoded protein is CASSPTFGVEQFF.

This rearrangement joins TRBV27 to TRBJ1-2; tentative D call: TRBD1 (6 bases). The V end was cut by 5 bases, the J end by 0 bases, with 16 bases between. Germline V lookup: CDR1 MNHEY, CDR2 SMNVEV (reference sequence). The CDR3 is 16 residues long. CDR3: CASSQDSLQANYGYTF. For the CDR3, the DNA is TGTGCCAGCAGTCAGGACAGTTTACAAGCTAACTATGGCTACACCTTC.

This clonotype was picked up a small number of times. The chain couples TRBV7-6 to TRBJ2-1, with 9 bases fitting TRBD1. J was trimmed by 4 bases and V by 4 bases; bases with no gene match: 11. The CDR3 extends over 17 amino acids. Germline values: CDR1 SGHVS, CDR2 FNYEAQ. As DNA, the CDR3 is TGTGCCAGCAGCTCCTACCTCCGACAGGGGGTGTACAATGAGCAGTTCTTC. As protein: CASSSYLRQGVYNEQFF.

As concerns this clonotype: The junction departs from germline at one end; a sequencing error may be responsible. This chain connects TRBV2 to TRBJ1-5; 8 bases fit TRBD1. Germline values: CDR1 SNHLY, CDR2 FYNNEI. The CDR3 length is 14 residues. CDR3 nucleotide sequence: TGTGCCAGCAGCCTCCGACAGGGGAATCAGCCCCGGCATTTT. Translation: CASSLRQGNQPRHF. The entire variable domain, with the rest obtained from reference TRBV2 and TRBJ1-5, is as follows: EPEVTQTPSHQVTQMGQEVILRCVPISNHLYFYWYRQILGQKVEFLVSFYNNEISEKSEIFDDQFSVERPDGSNFTLKIRSTKLEDSAMYFCASSLRQGNQPRHFGDGTRLSIL.

This clonotype was observed a handful of times. The CDR3 DNA sequence: TGTGCCAGCACCCCCCGGACAGCCACTAATGAAAAACTGTTTTTT. Translated, it gives CASTPRTATNEKLFF. J is TRBJ1-4 and V is TRBV28; weak D call: TRBD1 (6 bases). The germline V gene encodes CDR1 MDHEN and CDR2 SYDVKM. V dropped 7 bases and J dropped 2 bases, with 14 bases sitting between them. CDR3 length: 15 amino acids.

The chain joins TRBV6-1 to TRBJ2-6; a possible D gene is TRBD1 (6 bases). Germline assignment: CDR1 MNHNS and CDR2 SASEGT. The length of the CDR3 is 17 residues. Trimming removed 5 bases at V and 2 bases at J, with 16 bases between. The CDR3 is CASSIGGAGTGANVLTF. DNA of the CDR3: TGTGCCAGCAGTATTGGGGGCGCAGGTACTGGGGCCAACGTCCTGACTTTC.